Following are 32 T cell receptor beta chains from one sample sequenced in a study of cytomegalovirus exposure and HLA in healthy donors. Sequencing used immunoSEQ multiplex PCR; TCRdb keeps in-frame clones, though not all of them. This table has tens of thousands of clones, 80% to 95% appearing once. The source material was PBMCs. All receptors come from a young man in good health and CMV-seronegative.

In DNA form, the CDR3 reads TGCGCCAGCAGCCAAGTAGAGGAAGGGAGGGCTGAAGCTTTCTTT. Amino acid sequence: CASSQVEEGRAEAFF. V and J are TRBV4-1 and TRBJ1-1, with D unclear. The V end lost 1 base, the J end lost 6 bases, and 15 bases lay between the germline ends. Germline-derived CDR1 and CDR2 are MGHRA and YSYEKL. CDR3 length: 15 residues.

The rearrangement links TRBV2 to TRBJ2-3; the D is unclear. Trimming pared 3 bases from V and 0 bases from J, leaving 10 bases between. Germline V gene data show CDR1 as SNHLY and CDR2 as FYNNEI. The CDR3 spans 15 residues. CDR3 in DNA: TGTGCCAGCAGTGAGAGGCGCCCTAGCACAGATACGCAGTATTTT. It specifies CASSERRPSTDTQYF.

The V call is TRBV5-3, the J call TRBJ2-7; D is unclear. TRBV5-3 falls under the ORF class, with uncertain function. V was cut by 0 bases and J by 0 bases, with 13 bases left in between. The length of the CDR3 is 16 residues. The CDR3 region has the DNA TGTGCCAGAAGCTTGGCTCCAGCGACGAGCTCCTACGAGCAGTACTTC. Residues: CARSLAPATSSYEQYF.

The J gene is TRBJ2-1, the V gene TRBV18; 9 bases are a match to TRBD1. V lost 5 bases and J lost 8; bases outside the gene matches: 7. CDR1 is KGHSH, CDR2 LQKENI, per germline. CDR3 length: 14 amino acids. The CDR3 here is CASSSGTGTDEQFF. The DNA of the CDR3 is TGTGCCAGCTCATCCGGGACAGGGACCGATGAGCAGTTCTTC. The whole variable domain, filled in from reference TRBV18 and TRBJ2-1, reads NAGVMQNPRHLVRRRGQEARLRCSPMKGHSHVYWYRQLPEEGLKFMVYLQKENIIDESGMPKERFSAEFPKEGPSILRIQQVVRGDSAAYFCASSSGTGTDEQFFGPGTRLTVL.

CDR3 region: CASSVPALFYEQYF. The CDR3 coding sequence is TGTGCCAGCAGCGTCCCAGCGCTTTTCTACGAGCAGTACTTC. This rearrangement joins TRBV5-6 to TRBJ2-7; D gene unclear. Looked up from germline, CDR1 is SGHDT and CDR2 is YYEEEE. Trimming cost V 4 bases and J 3 bases, with 14 bases left between them. The CDR3 is 14 residues long.

This chain uses TRBV19 with TRBJ2-1; 11 bases are shared with TRBD2. The CDR3 has 16 amino acids. Germline lookup yields CDR1 LNHDA and CDR2 SQIVND (reference sequence). With 9 bases clipped from V and 0 bases from J, the junction kept 7 bases outside the gene matches. This CDR3 is CASTSSGRNSYNEQFF. CDR3 DNA sequence: TGTGCCAGCACTTCTAGCGGGAGGAACTCCTACAATGAGCAGTTCTTC.

This chain links TRBV5-6 with TRBJ2-5, with 8 nucleotides matching TRBD2. There are 13 residues in the CDR3. Germline V gene data show CDR1 as SGHDT and CDR2 as YYEEEE. The junction had 3 bases not matched to a gene; V was cut back by 3 bases and J by 5 bases. CDR3 residues: CASSSGTRETQYF. The DNA for the CDR3 is TGTGCCAGCAGCTCGGGGACTAGGGAGACCCAGTACTTC.

This chain uses TRBV7-8 with TRBJ2-1, with TRBD1 matching over 7 bases. With V trimmed by 5 bases and J by 2 bases, 9 bases remained unmatched. This CDR3 comprises 16 residues. Germline-derived CDR1 and CDR2 are SGHVS and FQNEAQ. CDR3 residues: CASSAHRDRAYNEQFF. The CDR3 DNA reads as TGTGCCAGCAGCGCCCACCGAGACAGGGCCTACAATGAGCAGTTCTTC.

V usage is TRBV6-5 and J usage is TRBJ2-5, with a tentative D call TRBD2 (5 bases). The CDR3 consists of 15 residues. Germline V gene lookup returns CDR1 MNHEY and CDR2 SVGAGI. Deletions cut 3 bases from V and 1 base from J, with 12 bases between. CDR3 in amino acids: CASSYEGGLQETQYF. The CDR3 DNA follows: TGTGCCAGCAGTTATGAGGGCGGACTCCAAGAGACCCAGTACTTC.

V usage is TRBV28 and J usage is TRBJ2-1, with TRBD1 as a possible D gene (9 bases). The CDR3 is 17 residues long. Germline assignment: CDR1 MDHEN and CDR2 SYDVKM. V lost 8 bases and J lost 6, with 26 bases in between. The CDR3 nucleotides are TGTGCCAGCTCCCCGGGAGGGACAGGGTCCCTTTTCAATGAGCAGTTCTTC. Protein product: CASSPGGTGSLFNEQFF.

The rearrangement links TRBV27 to TRBJ2-7; possibly TRBD2 for D (6 bases). CDR3 length equals 17 residues. The germline V gene encodes CDR1 MNHEY and CDR2 SMNVEV (reference sequence). Trimming left V 3 bases short and J 5 bases short, with 23 bases between. The CDR3 loop is CASSFMAGGFIAHEQYF. The DNA for the CDR3 is TGTGCCAGCAGTTTTATGGCCGGAGGGTTCATAGCCCACGAGCAGTACTTC.

This clone was recorded only once. This chain links TRBV5-4 with TRBJ2-3; 9 positions agree with TRBD2. The J segment lost 1 base and the V segment lost 3 bases, leaving 6 bases of the junction unmatched. The length of the CDR3 is 16 residues. Germline assignment: CDR1 SGHNT and CDR2 YYREEE (reference sequence). Here the CDR3 DNA reads TGTGCCAGCAGCTCACTGACTAGCGGCCGCACAGATACGCAGTATTTT. It specifies CASSSLTSGRTDTQYF.

CDR3 amino acids: CASSRDSGIGGYTF. In DNA form, the CDR3 reads TGTGCCAGCAGCCGGGACTCAGGGATAGGTGGCTACACCTTC. The V and J genes are TRBV5-4 and TRBJ1-2; D may be TRBD1 (5 bases). Trimming stripped 4 bases from V and 7 bases from J, with 17 bases between. Per the germline V gene, CDR1 is SGHNT and CDR2 is YYREEE (reference sequence). The CDR3 is 14 residues long. Variable domain in full (rest from reference TRBV5-4 and TRBJ1-2): ETGVTQSPTHLIKTRGQQVTLRCSSQSGHNTVSWYQQALGQGPQFIFQYYREEENGRGNFPPRFSGLQFPNYSSELNVNALELDDSALYLCASSRDSGIGGYTFGSGTRLTVV.

The V gene is TRBV2, the J gene TRBJ2-1; unclear D gene. Trimming left V 7 bases short and J 0 bases short, with 13 bases between. In germline, CDR1 is SNHLY, CDR2 FYNNEI. The CDR3 is 15 amino acids. CDR3 sequence reads: CASTALPSSYNEQFF. DNA of the CDR3: TGTGCCAGCACCGCTCTCCCCAGCTCCTACAATGAGCAGTTCTTC.

This chain connects TRBV28 to TRBJ1-4; TRBD1 is a possible D gene (6 bases). CDR1 and CDR2 (germline): MDHEN, SYDVKM. CDR3 length equals 14 residues. V was trimmed by 8 bases and J by 2 bases, leaving 12 bases between them. DNA for the CDR3: TGTGCCAGCGGCAGGGGAGCTACTAATGAAAAACTGTTTTTT. It translates to CASGRGATNEKLFF.

The rearrangement uses TRBV4-2 and TRBJ1-4; D unclear. The V end was cut by 0 bases, the J end by 10 bases, with 15 bases between. The germline CDR1 and CDR2 sequences are LGHNA and YNFKEQ. The CDR3 extends over 15 amino acids. The CDR3 DNA sequence: TGTGCCAGCAGCCAAGATTGGCAGTCGGCAGGAAAACTGTTTTTT. Protein sequence: CASSQDWQSAGKLFF.

The J gene is TRBJ2-5, the V gene TRBV7-9; 7 bases match TRBD1. CDR3 length: 13 residues. Per germline, CDR1 SEHNR and CDR2 FQNEAQ (reference sequence). V gave up 4 bases and J gave up 5 bases; unmatched junction bases: 4. CDR3 protein: CASSYTGVETQYF. CDR3 bases: TGTGCCAGCAGCTACACAGGGGTGGAGACCCAGTACTTC.

The V gene is TRBV6-5, the J gene TRBJ1-2; maybe TRBD1 (6 bases). The CDR3 runs to 12 residues. The V end lost 4 bases, the J end lost 8 bases, and 11 bases lay between the germline ends. The germline gives CDR1 MNHEY, CDR2 SVGAGI. CDR3 loop: CASSSRGTGYTF. The CDR3 DNA follows: TGTGCCAGCAGTTCCAGGGGAACCGGCTACACCTTC.

This clone was seen more than once but under ten times. The chain carries TRBV21-1 and TRBJ1-5. TRBV21-1 is noted as a pseudogene. The length of the CDR3 is 15 residues. The CDR3 coding sequence is TGTGCCAGCAGCAATCCCCGACTGAGGCATCAGCCCCAGCATTTT. Residues: CASSNPRLRHQPQHF.

V usage is TRBV7-2 and J usage is TRBJ1-2; 8 bases fit TRBD1. J lost 5 bases, V lost 1 base, and 9 bases had no gene match. This CDR3 region has 16 residues. The germline V gene has CDR1 SGHTA and CDR2 FQGNSA. The CDR3 DNA reads as TGTGCCAGCAGCTTAGGTGGGCAGGGGGCTCGGTATGGCTACACCTTC. It encodes CASSLGGQGARYGYTF.

This chain uses TRBV28 with TRBJ2-2; tentatively, D is TRBD2 (6 bases). The CDR3 spans 15 residues. Per germline, CDR1 MDHEN and CDR2 SYDVKM. The germline V and J ends were trimmed by 2 bases and 3 bases, with 10 bases remaining between them. This CDR3 is CASSLAGTDTGELFF. CDR3 nucleotide sequence: TGTGCCAGCAGTTTAGCGGGAACGGACACCGGGGAGCTGTTTTTT. The full variable domain, with the rest looked up from reference TRBV28 and TRBJ2-2, is DVKVTQSSRYLVKRTGEKVFLECVQDMDHENMFWYRQDPGLGLRLIYFSYDVKMKEKGDIPEGYSVSREKKERFSLILESASTNQTSMYLCASSLAGTDTGELFFGEGSRLTVL.

The chain is built from TRBV9 and TRBJ2-1; unclear D gene. V lost 0 bases, J lost 6 bases, and 7 bases lay in between. The CDR3 spans 13 residues. Germline assignment: CDR1 SGDLS and CDR2 YYNGEE. The CDR3 DNA sequence: TGTGCCAGCAGCGTAGCGGGTCCCAATGAGCAGTTCTTC. The encoded protein is CASSVAGPNEQFF.

V is TRBV5-4 and J is TRBJ2-5; 9 bases are shared with TRBD1. V dropped 5 bases and J dropped 5; count of bases not matched to a gene: 10. The CDR3 is 15 amino acids. CDR1 SGHNT and CDR2 YYREEE come from the germline V gene (reference sequence). CDR3 sequence (DNA): TGTGCCAGCAGTTATAACAGGGGGCGCAGGGAGACCCAGTACTTC. Protein product: CASSYNRGRRETQYF. Looking up the rest from reference TRBV5-4 and TRBJ2-5 gives the full variable domain: ETGVTQSPTHLIKTRGQQVTLRCSSQSGHNTVSWYQQALGQGPQFIFQYYREEENGRGNFPPRFSGLQFPNYSSELNVNALELDDSALYLCASSYNRGRRETQYFGPGTRLLVL.

The genes are TRBV28 and TRBJ1-5, with D maybe TRBD1 (5 bases). The CDR3 consists of 13 residues. Germline V gives CDR1 MDHEN, CDR2 SYDVKM. Trimming stripped 10 bases from V and 2 bases from J, with 12 bases between. This CDR3 is CAIQWGGNQPQHF. DNA of the CDR3: TGTGCCATCCAATGGGGGGGCAATCAGCCCCAGCATTTT. The whole variable domain, remainder taken from reference TRBV28 and TRBJ1-5, is DVKVTQSSRYLVKRTGEKVFLECVQDMDHENMFWYRQDPGLGLRLIYFSYDVKMKEKGDIPEGYSVSREKKERFSLILESASTNQTSMYLCAIQWGGNQPQHFGDGTRLSIL.

V is TRBV5-4 and J is TRBJ1-1, with D possibly TRBD1 on 5 matching bases. CDR1 is SGHNT and CDR2 is YYREEE in the germline V gene (reference sequence). The V gene lost 2 bases and the J gene lost 2 bases, with 7 bases spanning the gap. The CDR3 is 13 residues long. CDR3 DNA sequence: TGTGCCAGCAGCTTCGACAGTAACACTGAAGCTTTCTTT. Protein: CASSFDSNTEAFF.

The chain is built from TRBV7-9 and TRBJ2-5, with no clear D. The CDR3 is 14 residues long. Germline V gene data show CDR1 as SEHNR and CDR2 as FQNEAQ (reference sequence). Trimming shortened V by 6 bases and J by 4 bases, and 15 bases separated the two germline ends. The CDR3 nucleotides read TGTGCCAGCAGTCTCGGGTCGGTTGGAGAGACCCAGTACTTC. Its translation: CASSLGSVGETQYF. Filled out from reference TRBV7-9 and TRBJ2-5, the complete variable domain reads DTGVSQNPRHKITKRGQNVTFRCDPISEHNRLYWYRQTLGQGPEFLTYFQNEAQLEKSRLLSDRFSAERPKGSFSTLEIQRTEQGDSAMYLCASSLGSVGETQYFGPGTRLLVL.

The chain recombines TRBV7-2 with TRBJ2-2, with 7 bases that match TRBD2. This CDR3 spans 13 amino acids. Germline V gives CDR1 SGHTA, CDR2 FQGNSA. J was trimmed by 6 bases and V by 3 bases; bases with no gene match: 1. The CDR3 spells CASSFTSAGELFF. The CDR3 region has the DNA TGTGCCAGCAGCTTCACTAGCGCCGGGGAGCTGTTTTTT.

The V call is TRBV6-6, the J call TRBJ2-3; D is perhaps TRBD2 (5 bases). The CDR3 spans 16 residues. Trimming removed 8 bases from V and 7 bases from J, with 25 bases in between. Germline V gene lookup returns CDR1 MNHNY and CDR2 SVGAGI (reference sequence). The CDR3 reads CASSVTGTGNGNTQYF. CDR3 DNA sequence: TGTGCCAGCTCAGTTACCGGAACCGGGAATGGAAATACGCAGTATTTT.

This chain connects TRBV11-2 to TRBJ2-2, with 8 bases fitting TRBD1. The CDR3 length is 14 residues. The germline V gene encodes CDR1 SGHAT and CDR2 FQNNGV. Trimming took 5 bases from V and 7 from J; bases not matched to a gene: 6. CDR3 in DNA: TGTGCCAGCAGCCACGGACAGGGCATCGGGGAGCTGTTTTTT. Translating gives CASSHGQGIGELFF. The whole variable domain, filled in from reference TRBV11-2 and TRBJ2-2, reads EAGVAQSPRYKIIEKRQSVAFWCNPISGHATLYWYQQILGQGPKLLIQFQNNGVVDDSQLPKDRFSAERLKGVDSTLKIQPAKLEDSAVYLCASSHGQGIGELFFGEGSRLTVL.

This clone was seen a single time. This chain's CDR3 is CASSPRGTSYEQYF. The DNA of the CDR3 is TGTGCCAGCAGCCCTCGTGGGACTTCTTACGAGCAGTACTTC. The chain is built from TRBV9 and TRBJ2-7, with TRBD2 as a possible D gene (6 bases). The CDR3 loop spans 14 amino acids. V was pared by 4 bases and J by 4 bases, with 15 bases between. Per germline, CDR1 SGDLS and CDR2 YYNGEE.

The V and J genes are TRBV2 and TRBJ2-7, with TRBD2 identical over 10 bases. This CDR3 has 16 amino acids. Losses at the gene ends were 6 bases for V and 0 bases for J; bases not matched to a gene: 8. Germline V lookup: CDR1 SNHLY, CDR2 FYNNEI. This CDR3 reads CASRSGRAVGSYEQYF. The CDR3 coding sequence is TGTGCCAGCAGAAGCGGGAGGGCGGTGGGCTCCTACGAGCAGTACTTC.

The chain combines TRBV7-9 with TRBJ1-1; no definite D call. V shed 10 bases and J shed 1 base, with 13 bases lying between them. Germline CDR1 is SEHNR and CDR2 is FQNEAQ (reference sequence). CDR3 length equals 13 residues. The CDR3 reads CATTPRGNTEAFF. The CDR3 bases are TGTGCCACAACTCCTCGGGGGAACACTGAAGCTTTCTTT.